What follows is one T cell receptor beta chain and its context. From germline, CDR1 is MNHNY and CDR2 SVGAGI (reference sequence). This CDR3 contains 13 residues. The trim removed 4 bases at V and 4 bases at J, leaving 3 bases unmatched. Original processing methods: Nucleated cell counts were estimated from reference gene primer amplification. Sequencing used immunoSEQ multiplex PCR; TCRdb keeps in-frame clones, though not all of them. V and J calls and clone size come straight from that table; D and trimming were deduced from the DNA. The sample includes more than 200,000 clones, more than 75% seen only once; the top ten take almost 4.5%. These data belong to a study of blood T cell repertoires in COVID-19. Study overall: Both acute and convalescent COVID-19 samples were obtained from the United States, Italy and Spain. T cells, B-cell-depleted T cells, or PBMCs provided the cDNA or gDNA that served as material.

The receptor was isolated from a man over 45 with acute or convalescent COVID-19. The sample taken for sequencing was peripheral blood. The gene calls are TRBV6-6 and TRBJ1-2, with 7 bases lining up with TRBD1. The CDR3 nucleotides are TGTGCCAGCAGTTTGGGGACAGCCTATGGCTACACCTTC. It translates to CASSLGTAYGYTF.